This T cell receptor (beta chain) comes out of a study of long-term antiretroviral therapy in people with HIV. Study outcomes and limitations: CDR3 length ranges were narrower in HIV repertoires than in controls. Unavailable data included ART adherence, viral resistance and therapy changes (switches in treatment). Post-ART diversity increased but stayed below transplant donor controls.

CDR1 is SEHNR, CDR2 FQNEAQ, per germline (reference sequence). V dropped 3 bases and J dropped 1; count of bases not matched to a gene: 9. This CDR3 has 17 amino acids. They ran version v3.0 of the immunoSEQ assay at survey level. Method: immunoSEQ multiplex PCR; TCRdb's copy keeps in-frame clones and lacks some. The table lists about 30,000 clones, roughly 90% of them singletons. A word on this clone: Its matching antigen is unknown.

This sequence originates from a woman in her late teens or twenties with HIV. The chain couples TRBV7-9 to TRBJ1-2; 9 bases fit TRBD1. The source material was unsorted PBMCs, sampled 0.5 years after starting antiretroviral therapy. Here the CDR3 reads CASSFPGTGMLNYGYTF. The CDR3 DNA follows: TGTGCCAGCAGCTTCCCCGGGACAGGGATGCTTAACTATGGCTACACCTTC.